The 29 T cell receptor beta chains below were found in one sample sequenced in a study of blood T cell repertoires in COVID-19. This table comes from immunoSEQ multiplex PCR, and its TCRdb copy is limited to in-frame clones, with some not included. The table has about 190,000 clones, around 85% seen once. Source material: peripheral blood. All receptors derive from a woman in her forties or fifties with acute or convalescent COVID-19.

This chain joins TRBV9 and TRBJ2-1; 9 bases are a match to TRBD1. Trimming at V came to 4 bases and at J to 6 bases, leaving 8 bases not matched to a gene. The CDR3 contains 15 residues. CDR1 is SGDLS and CDR2 is YYNGEE in the germline V gene. For the CDR3, the DNA is TGTGCCAGCAGCTTTGACAGGGGGGAGGGCAATGAGCAGTTCTTC. Amino acid sequence: CASSFDRGEGNEQFF.

This chain links TRBV27 with TRBJ1-6, with 7 bases matching TRBD1. The CDR3 has 14 residues. Germline CDR1 is MNHEY and CDR2 is SMNVEV (reference sequence). Trimming removed 6 bases from V and 7 bases from J; junction bases left unmatched: 6. CDR3 amino acids: CASRGDSANSPLHF. The CDR3, as DNA: TGTGCCAGCAGAGGGGACAGCGCCAATTCACCCCTCCACTTT.

V and J are TRBV19 and TRBJ1-4, with TRBD1 identical over 8 bases. Germline assignment: CDR1 LNHDA and CDR2 SQIVND (reference sequence). This CDR3 spans 15 amino acids. After removal of 7 bases from V and 4 bases from J, the junction contained 8 bases not matched to a gene. CDR3 region: CASTYGQGFNEKLFF. The CDR3 bases are TGTGCCAGTACTTACGGACAGGGATTTAATGAAAAACTGTTTTTT.

This clone was detected a few times. The V gene is TRBV19, the J gene TRBJ1-1, with D possibly being TRBD1 (6 bases). Germline V gives CDR1 LNHDA, CDR2 SQIVND (reference sequence). The CDR3 extends over 18 amino acids. V dropped 5 bases and J dropped 2 bases, with 24 bases sitting between them. DNA of the CDR3: TGTGCCAGTAGTCCCACGGGGGGGCTGAGGCGTTTAAACACTGAAGCTTTCTTT. As protein: CASSPTGGLRRLNTEAFF.

This clone was picked up one time. The chain employs TRBV12-3 or TRBV12-4 and TRBJ1-5; no reliable D call. V lost 3 bases and J lost 9, with 12 bases in between. The CDR3 length is 13 residues. This chain's CDR3 is CASSFGSRPPQHF. CDR3 nucleotides: TGTGCCAGCAGTTTCGGCTCTAGGCCGCCCCAGCATTTT.

The chain carries TRBV7-6 and TRBJ1-1; D unclear. Trimming stripped 2 bases from V and 2 bases from J, with 9 bases between. This CDR3 is 14 amino acids long. Per the germline V gene, CDR1 is SGHVS and CDR2 is FNYEAQ. This CDR3 is CASSLSPVNTEAFF. The CDR3 nucleotides read TGTGCCAGCAGCTTATCCCCCGTCAACACTGAAGCTTTCTTT. The full variable domain, completed using reference TRBV7-6 and TRBJ1-1, is GAGVSQSPRYKVTKRGQDVALRCDPISGHVSLYWYRQALGQGPEFLTYFNYEAQQDKSGLPNDRFSAERPEGSISTLTIQRTEQRDSAMYRCASSLSPVNTEAFFGQGTRLTVV.

The rearrangement links TRBV7-2 to TRBJ2-7, with a weak D call TRBD2 (6 bases). Germline assignment: CDR1 SGHTA and CDR2 FQGNSA. The CDR3 length is 17 residues. V lost 0 bases to trimming and J lost 2 bases, with 17 bases between them. The CDR3 spells CASSLAGGTGGAYEQYF. As DNA, the CDR3 is TGTGCCAGCAGCTTAGCGGGAGGCACCGGGGGTGCCTACGAGCAGTACTTC.

CDR3 in amino acids: CASSPSPGTDTQYF. For the CDR3, the DNA is TGCGCCAGCAGCCCCTCGCCGGGGACAGATACGCAGTATTTT. The chain has TRBV4-3 and TRBJ2-3, with a tentative D call TRBD2 (5 bases). V dropped 4 bases and J dropped 3 bases, with 11 bases sitting between them. CDR3 length: 14 residues. The germline V gene encodes CDR1 LGHNA and CDR2 YSLEER.

The chain recombines TRBV20-1 with TRBJ2-2; D is perhaps TRBD2 (5 bases). CDR3 length equals 15 residues. Germline V gene data show CDR1 as DFQATT and CDR2 as SNEGSKA (reference sequence). V lost 3 bases and J lost 3, with 14 bases in between. The CDR3 DNA reads as TGCAGTGCTAGTCGGAGGAGCGTGGACACCGGGGAGCTGTTTTTT. Amino acid sequence: CSASRRSVDTGELFF.

The chain employs TRBV30 and TRBJ2-4, with unresolved D. This CDR3 comprises 15 residues. The germline V gene has CDR1 GTSNPN and CDR2 SVGIG (reference sequence). The V and J ends lost 0 bases and 3 bases respectively, with 12 bases between them. CDR3 in DNA: TGTGCCTGGAGTGTGAACGGGTTTAGCAAAAACATTCAGTACTTC. This gives the protein CAWSVNGFSKNIQYF.

This chain links TRBV28 with TRBJ1-1; 7 positions agree with TRBD1. Germline lookup yields CDR1 MDHEN and CDR2 SYDVKM. The V gene end was trimmed by 8 bases and the J gene end by 3 bases; junction bases not matched to a gene: 15. This CDR3 has 16 amino acids. CDR3 nucleotides: TGTGCCAGCCATTATCCACTTGGAACAGGGGACACTGAAGCTTTCTTT. Translating gives CASHYPLGTGDTEAFF.

The rearrangement joins TRBV28 to TRBJ2-7, with 8 bases fitting TRBD2. The CDR3 has 13 amino acids. The V and J ends lost 3 bases and 6 bases, in that order; junction bases with no gene match: 4. From germline, CDR1 is MDHEN and CDR2 SYDVKM. The CDR3 coding sequence is TGTGCCAGCAGTTTGGGTCGGGAGGGCGAGCAGTACTTC. This translates into CASSLGREGEQYF. Full variable domain (rest looked up from reference TRBV28 and TRBJ2-7): DVKVTQSSRYLVKRTGEKVFLECVQDMDHENMFWYRQDPGLGLRLIYFSYDVKMKEKGDIPEGYSVSREKKERFSLILESASTNQTSMYLCASSLGREGEQYFGPGTRLTVT.

The table lists this clone with a few counts. DNA of the CDR3: TGTGCCAGCAGCTCGTCCCTGGGAGGGCAGCTTCCCTACGAGCAGTACTTC. Translating gives CASSSSLGGQLPYEQYF. The chain employs TRBV28 and TRBJ2-7, with 7 bases identical to TRBD2. The germline V gene has CDR1 MDHEN and CDR2 SYDVKM. The CDR3 extends over 17 amino acids. V lost 6 bases and J lost 2; bases outside the gene matches: 16.

The chain has TRBV30 and TRBJ1-4; a possible D gene is TRBD1 (5 bases). Trimming took off 0 bases at V and 7 bases at J, with 12 bases between the two ends. CDR1 GTSNPN and CDR2 SVGIG come from the germline V gene (reference sequence). The CDR3 loop spans 14 amino acids. The CDR3 loop is CAWSVTREGEKLFF. The CDR3 DNA reads as TGTGCCTGGAGTGTAACCAGGGAAGGTGAAAAACTGTTTTTT.

This clone has only one observation. V gene TRBV11-2 combines with J gene TRBJ1-1; 10 nucleotides line up with TRBD1. The CDR3 covers 14 residues. Germline trimming cut 5 bases from V and 4 bases from J; bases unmatched to any gene: 4. Germline CDR1 SGHAT, CDR2 FQNNGV. The CDR3 protein is CASSGRTGGTEAFF. CDR3 DNA sequence: TGTGCCAGCAGCGGAAGGACAGGGGGCACTGAAGCTTTCTTT.

This clone was found a few times. This chain links TRBV9 with TRBJ2-7, with D maybe TRBD1 (6 bases). Germline CDR1 and CDR2: SGDLS and YYNGEE. CDR3 length equals 13 residues. The V end lost 7 bases, the J end lost 0 bases, and 11 bases lay between the germline ends. The CDR3 region has the DNA TGTGCCAGCGGTACAGGGTACTCCTACGAGCAGTACTTC. Amino acids: CASGTGYSYEQYF.

This chain connects TRBV18 to TRBJ1-1; 7 bases are a match to TRBD1. The V and J ends lost 4 bases and 7 bases, in that order; junction bases with no gene match: 6. Germline V gene data show CDR1 as KGHSH and CDR2 as LQKENI. This CDR3 is built from 13 residues. The CDR3 region has the DNA TGTGCCAGCTCACGTGACAGGGAAGGTGAAGCTTTCTTT. This sequence encodes CASSRDREGEAFF.

The chain carries TRBV7-8 and TRBJ2-5, with 14 nucleotides matching TRBD2. The CDR3 has 15 amino acids. In germline, CDR1 is SGHVS, CDR2 FQNEAQ. J gave up 6 bases and V 5 bases, and 5 bases lay outside the gene matches. The CDR3 DNA sequence: TGTGCCAGCAGCCCGGGACTAGCGGGAGTTCAGACCCAGTACTTC. Its protein product is CASSPGLAGVQTQYF.

The rearrangement uses TRBV12-3 or TRBV12-4 and TRBJ2-5; D might be TRBD2 (7 bases). Trimming pared 8 bases from V and 4 bases from J, leaving 11 bases between. The CDR3 consists of 12 residues. The CDR3 sequence: CASGGARETQYF. In DNA, the CDR3 is TGTGCCAGCGGGGGGGCTAGAGAGACCCAGTACTTC.

This rearrangement joins TRBV28 to TRBJ2-1; 8 bases align to TRBD2. V was pared by 6 bases and J by 2 bases, with 9 bases of the junction left unmatched. This CDR3 comprises 16 residues. Germline lookup yields CDR1 MDHEN and CDR2 SYDVKM. The CDR3 spells CASRYTSGRPYNEQFF. The CDR3 bases are TGTGCCAGCAGATATACTAGCGGTAGACCCTACAATGAGCAGTTCTTC.

In this sample, this clone turned up a few times. Other DNA sequences within the sample encode an identical CDR3. The rearrangement links TRBV19 to TRBJ2-1; the match to TRBD2 covers 10 bases. V trimming: 6 bases; J trimming: 2 bases; junction bases outside the gene matches: 4. CDR1 and CDR2 (germline): LNHDA, SQIVND (reference sequence). This CDR3 is built from 15 residues. CDR3 in amino acids: CASSITSGAYNEQFF. In DNA form, the CDR3 reads TGTGCCAGTAGCATAACTAGCGGGGCCTACAATGAGCAGTTCTTC.

V and J are TRBV5-3 and TRBJ1-5; D gene uncertain. TRBV5-3 is marked as an open reading frame, function uncertain. This CDR3 spans 16 amino acids. V was trimmed by 5 bases and J by 6 bases, leaving 21 bases between them. CDR3 sequence reads: CARRGSAGRETQPQHF. The CDR3 DNA sequence: TGTGCCAGAAGGGGTTCGGCAGGTCGAGAGACTCAGCCCCAGCATTTT.

This clone was observed once. V is TRBV6-5 and J is TRBJ2-7, with no clear D. CDR1 is MNHEY and CDR2 is SVGAGI in the germline V gene. The CDR3 totals 13 residues. The V gene lost 4 bases and the J gene lost 6 bases, with 13 bases spanning the gap. Written as DNA, the CDR3 is TGTGCCAGCAGTTTGATAGTGAGCTCCGAGCAGTACTTC. It encodes CASSLIVSSEQYF.

V is TRBV3-1 (or the pseudogene TRBV3-2) and J is TRBJ2-3; D gene ambiguous. This CDR3 has 13 residues. V dropped 2 bases and J dropped 2 bases, with 5 bases sitting between them. Germline-derived CDR1 and CDR2 are LGHDT and YNNKEL (reference sequence). The chain's CDR3 is CASSQLATDTQYF. The CDR3 DNA reads TGTGCCAGCAGCCAACTGGCCACAGATACGCAGTATTTT.

The chain joins TRBV6-5 to TRBJ2-1, with 7 bases that match TRBD2. Trimming removed 4 bases from V and 0 bases from J; junction bases left unmatched: 6. The CDR3 extends over 16 amino acids. The germline CDR1 and CDR2 sequences are MNHEY and SVGAGI. CDR3 in amino acids: CASSSRLAGSYNEQFF. In DNA form, the CDR3 reads TGTGCCAGCAGTTCTCGACTAGCTGGCTCCTACAATGAGCAGTTCTTC.

V and J are TRBV3-1 (or the pseudogene TRBV3-2) and TRBJ1-6; D gene ambiguous. Per the germline V gene, CDR1 is LGHDT and CDR2 is YNNKEL (reference sequence). The CDR3 spans 12 residues. Deletions cut 4 bases from V and 16 bases from J, with 14 bases between. In nucleotides, the CDR3 is TGTGCCAGCAGCCCCACCCCGGAGTTTCTCCACTTT. Protein sequence: CASSPTPEFLHF.

V usage is TRBV28 and J usage is TRBJ1-5; 7 bases line up with TRBD1. Trimming at V came to 5 bases and at J to 2 bases, leaving 6 bases not matched to a gene. This CDR3 is 15 amino acids long. Germline CDR1 and CDR2: MDHEN and SYDVKM. The CDR3 nucleotides read TGTGCCAGCAGTCGACTAGGGACAGGCAATCAGCCCCAGCATTTT. As protein: CASSRLGTGNQPQHF.

This clone was counted only a few times. The chain combines TRBV7-2 with TRBJ2-7; TRBD2 aligns across 10 bases. From germline, CDR1 is SGHTA and CDR2 FQGNSA. CDR3 length: 15 amino acids. Unmatched junction bases numbered 8, after V lost 3 bases and J lost 6 bases. Here the CDR3 reads CASSFNLAGGPEQYF. DNA of the CDR3: TGTGCCAGCAGCTTTAACTTAGCGGGGGGCCCCGAGCAGTACTTC.

Only a few counts were recorded for this clone. The J gene is TRBJ2-1, the V gene TRBV10-3; 9 nucleotides line up with TRBD2. Per the germline V gene, CDR1 is ENHRY and CDR2 is SYGVKD. The CDR3 is 15 residues long. V trimming: 1 base; J trimming: 6 bases; junction bases outside the gene matches: 4. CDR3 residues: CAISELGLASNEQFF. DNA for the CDR3: TGTGCCATCAGTGAGTTGGGACTAGCCAGCAATGAGCAGTTCTTC.